One and the same sample provided the 19 T cell receptor beta chains below, sequenced in a study of blood T cells in healthy people across ages. Together with a sample-barcoded 5' primer, a J-beta primer mix was included in a second PCR lasting roughly 6 to 12 cycles. A single record per CDR3 protein comes from TCRdb applying MiXCR to the 5' RACE reads. The table has hundreds of thousands of distinct CDR3 sequences, around 20% seen once. Sequencing was carried out using blood. These receptors came from a man aged 70-80 years in good health.

This clonotype came up a few times. The chain links TRBV10-3 to TRBJ2-7; 10 bases are a match to TRBD1. The ends lost 6 bases at V and 1 base at J; junction bases unmatched: 6. The CDR3 length is 15 residues. Per the germline V gene, CDR1 is ENHRY and CDR2 is SYGVKD. CDR3 sequence (DNA): TGTGCCATCAGAGATGGGACAGGGGATTCCTACGAGCAGTACTTC. It encodes CAIRDGTGDSYEQYF.

The chain employs TRBV28 and TRBJ1-4; D gene unclear. The V end was cut by 5 bases, the J end by 7 bases, with 11 bases between. Germline V gives CDR1 MDHEN, CDR2 SYDVKM. CDR3 length equals 13 residues. Here the CDR3 DNA reads TGTGCCAGCAGTCTGGCCCTGATTGAAAAACTGTTTTTT. Protein product: CASSLALIEKLFF.

The chain is built from TRBV3-1 and TRBJ2-1, with TRBD2 matching 10 bases. CDR3 length: 16 residues. Germline-derived CDR1 and CDR2 are LGHDT and YNNKEL (reference sequence). The V gene end was trimmed by 6 bases and the J gene end by 0 bases; junction bases not matched to a gene: 5. In DNA, the CDR3 is TGTGCCAGCAGGGGTCTAGCGGGAGTCTCCTACAATGAGCAGTTCTTC. It specifies CASRGLAGVSYNEQFF.

The chain uses TRBV20-1 and TRBJ2-7; D not certain. Germline CDR1 DFQATT, CDR2 SNEGSKA (reference sequence). V was shortened by 3 bases and J by 2 bases, with 11 bases between the two germline ends. The CDR3 runs 13 residues. This CDR3 reads CSASARSAYEQYF. CDR3 in DNA: TGCAGTGCTAGTGCCAGATCAGCCTACGAGCAGTACTTC.

V usage is TRBV5-1 and J usage is TRBJ1-4, with 8 positions matching TRBD1. Unmatched junction bases numbered 6, after V lost 4 bases and J lost 4 bases. Germline assignment: CDR1 SGHRS and CDR2 YFSETQ. CDR3 length: 15 amino acids. CDR3 region: CASSVDRGFNEKLFF. As DNA, the CDR3 is TGCGCCAGCAGCGTAGACAGGGGATTTAATGAAAAACTGTTTTTT.

This clonotype was counted a few times. J is TRBJ1-2 and V is TRBV3-1; D not resolved. The germline CDR1 and CDR2 sequences are LGHDT and YNNKEL (reference sequence). Trimming removed 0 bases from V and 7 bases from J, with 18 bases in between. The CDR3 totals 16 residues. The CDR3 coding sequence is TGTGCCAGCAGCCAAGATGGGGAGGGCGCGGACTTTGGCTACACCTTC. Amino acid sequence: CASSQDGEGADFGYTF.

This clonotype came up a few times. The chain combines TRBV18 with TRBJ1-3; no firm D call. From germline, CDR1 is KGHSH and CDR2 LQKENI. The germline V and J ends were trimmed by 1 base and 2 bases, with 6 bases remaining between them. The CDR3 sequence is 14 residues long. The CDR3 region is CASSPQGTGNTIYF. In DNA, the CDR3 is TGTGCCAGCTCACCACAGGGCACTGGAAACACCATATATTTT.

This clonotype was picked up many times. This chain uses TRBV2 with TRBJ1-1; 12 bases line up with TRBD1. The CDR3 totals 16 residues. Germline V gives CDR1 SNHLY, CDR2 FYNNEI. V shed 1 base, J shed 5 bases, and the junction held 5 bases outside the gene matches. Here the CDR3 reads CASSEEGQGARTEAFF. DNA of the CDR3: TGTGCCAGCAGTGAAGAGGGACAGGGGGCTCGGACTGAAGCTTTCTTT.

J is TRBJ2-7 and V is TRBV28; the match to TRBD2 covers 9 bases. J gave up 5 bases and V 6 bases, and 8 bases lay outside the gene matches. CDR3 size: 14 residues. Germline loops: CDR1 MDHEN, CDR2 SYDVKM. For the CDR3, the DNA is TGTGCCAGCAGCGGTAGCGGGAGATACGACGAGCAGTACTTC. This translates into CASSGSGRYDEQYF. Drawing the rest from reference TRBV28 and TRBJ2-7, the complete variable domain is DVKVTQSSRYLVKRTGEKVFLECVQDMDHENMFWYRQDPGLGLRLIYFSYDVKMKEKGDIPEGYSVSREKKERFSLILESASTNQTSMYLCASSGSGRYDEQYFGPGTRLTVT.

This clonotype showed up just a few times. The chain carries TRBV2 and TRBJ2-7; D ambiguous. CDR3 size: 13 residues. The germline CDR1 and CDR2 sequences are SNHLY and FYNNEI. Trimming removed 1 base from V and 5 bases from J, with 9 bases in between. The chain's CDR3 is CASSEGSFHEQYF. CDR3 sequence (DNA): TGTGCCAGCAGTGAAGGGTCTTTCCACGAGCAGTACTTC.

This clonotype was recorded a few times. The V call is TRBV29-1, the J call TRBJ1-1; no firm D call. The CDR3 is 10 residues long. Trimming removed 4 bases at V and 3 bases at J, with 3 bases between. Germline V gene data show CDR1 as SQVTM and CDR2 as ANQGSEA. CDR3 in amino acids: CSVVHTEAFF. For the CDR3, the DNA is TGCAGCGTTGTTCACACTGAAGCTTTCTTT.

This clonotype was seen a few times. The chain joins TRBV6-2 or TRBV6-3 to TRBJ2-5; 9 bases align to TRBD2. Trimming took 7 bases from V and 4 from J; bases not matched to a gene: 7. CDR1 MNHEY and CDR2 SVGEGT come from the germline V gene. The CDR3 loop spans 14 amino acids. CDR3: CASTLAGLGETQYF. The CDR3 nucleotides read TGTGCCAGCACACTAGCGGGTCTCGGAGAGACCCAGTACTTC.

Only a few counts were recorded for this clonotype. The V call is TRBV21-1, the J call TRBJ2-3. TRBV21-1 is annotated as a pseudogene. CDR3 length: 12 amino acids. For the CDR3, the DNA is TGTGCCAGCAGGGGTATCACAGATACGCAGTATTTT. Translation: CASRGITDTQYF.

This clonotype was seen a handful of times. This rearrangement joins TRBV7-9 to TRBJ2-5; D may correspond to TRBD1 or TRBD2 (6 bases each). Judging by the DNA end, TRBJ2-7 fits better; the J call may be wrong. The CDR3 runs 14 residues. From germline, CDR1 is SEHNR and CDR2 FQNEAQ (reference sequence). The CDR3 is CASRGAGEDYEQYF. In DNA form, the CDR3 reads TGTGCCAGCAGGGGAGCAGGGGAGGACTACGAGCAGTACTTC.

This clonotype came up a few times. The rearrangement uses TRBV20-1 and TRBJ1-1, with D tentatively TRBD1 (5 bases). Looked up from germline, CDR1 is DFQATT and CDR2 is SNEGSKA (reference sequence). The V end was cut by 6 bases, the J end by 3 bases, with 11 bases between. The CDR3 is 12 amino acids. The CDR3 nucleotides read TGCAGTGCCCGCGGGGGGTACACTGAAGCTTTCTTT. This gives the protein CSARGGYTEAFF.

The genes are TRBV2 and TRBJ1-2, with a weak D call TRBD1 (5 bases). Germline V gene sequence: CDR1 SNHLY, CDR2 FYNNEI. The CDR3 length is 12 residues. V was pared by 5 bases and J by 8 bases, with 12 bases between. Written as DNA, the CDR3 is TGTGCCAGCAGTAATGTCAGGGACGGCTACACCTTC. It is translated as CASSNVRDGYTF. Looking up the rest from reference TRBV2 and TRBJ1-2 gives the full variable domain: EPEVTQTPSHQVTQMGQEVILRCVPISNHLYFYWYRQILGQKVEFLVSFYNNEISEKSEIFDDQFSVERPDGSNFTLKIRSTKLEDSAMYFCASSNVRDGYTFGSGTRLTVV.

In its sample, this clonotype was seen once. The V gene is TRBV6-2 or TRBV6-3, the J gene TRBJ2-5; TRBD1 aligns across 8 bases. The J call may be wrong; the DNA end is better matched by TRBJ2-7. CDR1 is MNHEY, CDR2 SVGEGT, per germline. This CDR3 has 15 residues. The CDR3 bases are TGTGCCAGCAGCCCTCGCCGGGACAGGTCCGACGAGCAGTACTTC. This gives the protein CASSPRRDRSDEQYF.

This clonotype was counted a few times. The CDR3: CASSHGTGPGEQYF. The CDR3 bases are TGCGCCAGCAGCCACGGGACAGGGCCAGGCGAGCAGTACTTC. The chain couples TRBV5-1 to TRBJ2-7; 9 bases are shared with TRBD1. V lost 4 bases to trimming and J lost 6 bases; unmatched junction nucleotides: 8. The CDR3 spans 14 residues. Germline V gene lookup returns CDR1 SGHRS and CDR2 YFSETQ.

The chain employs TRBV2 and TRBJ2-4; tentatively, D is TRBD1 or TRBD2 (6 bases each). In germline, CDR1 is SNHLY, CDR2 FYNNEI. The CDR3 totals 13 residues. Trimming removed 2 bases from V and 9 bases from J, with 11 bases in between. The CDR3 bases are TGTGCCAGCAGTGAACTACAGGGAGGCATTCAGTACTTC. This sequence encodes CASSELQGGIQYF.